The clone carrying this TCR beta chain was counted a few times. What it binds is unknown. The DNA is omitted, as the CDR3 cannot be located on it reliably, and the CDR3 follows TCRdb's listing. These data are taken from a study of blood T cells in healthy people across ages. Points from the study as a whole: Possibly confounding the expanded clonotype changes was the fact that donor CMV status was unknown.

Together with a sample-barcoded 5' primer, a J-beta primer mix was included in a second PCR lasting roughly 6 to 12 cycles. TCRdb redid the calling of the 5' RACE reads with MiXCR, one entry per CDR3 protein. The data show roughly 1,500,000 distinct CDR3 sequences, roughly 40% seen once. The CDR3 spans 16 residues, counting both ends. Per germline, CDR1 MNHEY and CDR2 SMNVEV (reference sequence). The material sequenced was blood. The chain links TRBV27 to TRBJ1-6; TRBD1 was called by the table and not checked on the DNA. The sequence was obtained from a woman aged 18-29 years in good health. The CDR3 protein is CASSTSTGWYNSPLHF.